These T cell receptor beta chains were read from a single sample in a study of blood T cell repertoires in COVID-19. The method was immunoSEQ multiplex PCR; TCRdb's version includes in-frame clones alone and lacks a portion of them. This table has around 170,000 clones, more than 85% appearing once. The source material was peripheral blood. The receptors here all came from a woman in her 30s with active or convalescent COVID-19. Each CDR3 is given with its conserved first and last residue. D genes are given only for firm matches. Some rows have no size entry. The others give once, few or many, or a class for an expanded clone.

>TRBV18|NA|NA|TRBJ1-1
CASSPGLWALGTEAFF
TGTGCCAGCTCACCTGGCTTGTGGGCACTGGGCACTGAAGCTTTCTTT
>TRBV5-1|NA|TRBD1|TRBJ2-3
CASSLVLQGASDTQYF
TGCGCCAGCAGCTTGGTATTACAGGGGGCTTCAGATACGCAGTATTTT
>TRBV5-4|few|NA|TRBJ1-4
CASSLQGTNEKLFF
TGTGCCAGCAGCTTGCAGGGAACTAATGAAAAACTGTTTTTT
>TRBV7-2|few|NA|TRBJ1-1
CARSDLLNTEAFF
TGTGCCAGGTCAGACTTACTGAACACTGAAGCTTTCTTT
>TRBV6-5|NA|TRBD2|TRBJ2-4
CASRPGGGGIQYF
TGTGCCAGCAGACCCGGGGGGGGTGGCATTCAGTACTTC
>TRBV2|NA|NA|TRBJ1-1
CASSEIQANTEAFF
TGTGCCAGCAGTGAAATCCAGGCGAACACTGAAGCTTTCTTT
>TRBV3-1/TRBV3-2|NA|NA|TRBJ1-6
CASSSRALSYNSPLHF
TGTGCCAGCAGCTCGCGGGCCCTTTCATATAATTCACCCCTCCACTTT
>TRBV30|NA|NA|TRBJ2-5
CAWRAGGLGETQYF
TGTGCCTGGAGGGCGGGCGGGTTGGGGGAGACCCAGTACTTC
>TRBV27|once|NA|TRBJ1-2
CASRPPTGIYGYTF
TGTGCCAGCAGGCCACCCACAGGGATCTATGGCTACACCTTC
>TRBV27|NA|TRBD1|TRBJ1-2
CASSVGQGFNYGYTF
TGTGCCAGCAGCGTTGGACAGGGGTTCAACTATGGCTACACCTTC
>TRBV6-5|NA|NA|TRBJ1-5
CASSRGQGGNQPQHF
TGTGCCAGCAGCCGGGGACAAGGGGGAAATCAGCCCCAGCATTTT
>TRBV11-2|NA|NA|TRBJ1-5
CASSLTGFSNQPQHF
TGTGCCAGCAGCTTAACGGGGTTCAGCAATCAGCCCCAGCATTTT
>TRBV2|few|TRBD1|TRBJ1-4
CATQGDNEKLFF
TGTGCCACACAGGGGGATAATGAAAAACTGTTTTTT
>TRBV3-1/TRBV3-2|few|TRBD1|TRBJ2-1
CASSPGQGTNEQFF
TGTGCCAGCAGCCCGGGACAGGGGACCAATGAGCAGTTCTTC
>TRBV30|NA|NA|TRBJ1-5
CAWSRHSKDFDSNQPQHF
TGTGCCTGGAGTAGACATTCTAAGGACTTCGATAGCAATCAGCCCCAGCATTTT
>TRBV13|NA|TRBD2|TRBJ2-7
CASSPGLAVYEQYF
TGTGCCAGCAGCCCGGGACTAGCGGTGTACGAGCAGTACTTC
>TRBV5-1|NA|TRBD2|TRBJ2-2
CASSLSLAGANTGELFF
TGCGCCAGCAGCTTGTCACTAGCGGGCGCGAACACCGGGGAGCTGTTTTTT
>TRBV7-6|NA|TRBD2|TRBJ2-3
CASSLLAGGPTDTQYF
TGTGCCAGCAGCTTACTAGCGGGGGGGCCCACAGATACGCAGTATTTT
>TRBV27|NA|TRBD2|TRBJ2-5
CASSLGTSGVYQETQYF
TGTGCCAGCAGTTTAGGGACTAGCGGAGTGTACCAAGAGACCCAGTACTTC
>TRBV19|NA|NA|TRBJ2-7
CASSTKGGISYEQYF
TGTGCCAGTAGTACCAAAGGGGGAATCTCCTACGAGCAGTACTTC
>TRBV3-1/TRBV3-2|NA|NA|TRBJ2-1
CASSHKGLPPYNEQFF
TGTGCCAGCAGCCATAAAGGACTTCCCCCCTACAATGAGCAGTTCTTC
>TRBV5-1|NA|NA|TRBJ2-1
CASSLAGEQFF
TGCGCCAGCAGCCTCGCGGGAGAGCAGTTCTTC
>TRBV25-1|NA|NA|TRBJ2-7
CASFTRTGSASGLYEQYF
TGTGCCAGCTTCACCCGGACAGGGTCGGCTAGCGGACTCTACGAGCAGTACTTC
>TRBV5-5|NA|NA|TRBJ1-5
CASSLSGSGNQPQHF
TGTGCCAGCAGCTTGAGCGGTAGTGGCAATCAGCCCCAGCATTTT
>TRBV11-2|NA|TRBD2|TRBJ2-3
CASRSSLPVGGTDTQYF
TGTGCCAGCAGGTCTTCTCTCCCAGTGGGAGGGACAGATACGCAGTATTTT
>TRBV5-1|NA|NA|TRBJ1-1
CASSLVSKNTEAFF
TGCGCCAGCAGCTTGGTGTCAAAGAACACTGAAGCTTTCTTT
>TRBV10-3|NA|NA|TRBJ2-1
CASRGTDSSYNEQFF
TGTGCCTCCAGGGGAACGGATAGCTCCTACAATGAGCAGTTCTTC
>TRBV5-5|once|TRBD1|TRBJ1-2
CASSLATGQELYGYTF
TGTGCCAGCAGCTTGGCGACGGGACAGGAGCTCTATGGCTACACCTTC
>TRBV19|NA|NA|TRBJ2-1
CASSTPPVLNEQFF
TGTGCCAGTAGTACCCCTCCAGTGCTGAATGAGCAGTTCTTC
>TRBV5-4|NA|NA|TRBJ1-1
CASSITLTGPPTEAFF
TGTGCCAGCAGTATAACCTTAACAGGGCCCCCCACTGAAGCTTTCTTT
>TRBV10-2|NA|NA|TRBJ1-4
CASRDSNEKLFF
TGCGCCAGCAGGGACTCTAATGAAAAACTGTTTTTT
>TRBV6-5|NA|NA|TRBJ2-5
CASGDRGGGETQYF
TGTGCCAGCGGAGACAGGGGCGGGGGAGAGACCCAGTACTTC
>TRBV6-6|few|TRBD1|TRBJ2-2
CASSYPGTGRTGELFF
TGTGCCAGCAGTTACCCCGGGACAGGTCGAACCGGGGAGCTGTTTTTT
>TRBV10-2|NA|TRBD1|TRBJ1-1
CASRGQGAFTAEAFF
TGCGCCAGCAGGGGACAGGGGGCTTTTACGGCTGAAGCTTTCTTT
>TRBV27|NA|TRBD1|TRBJ1-5
CASSPRDRSNQPQHF
TGTGCCAGCAGTCCCCGGGACAGGAGCAATCAGCCCCAGCATTTT
>TRBV5-1|NA|NA|TRBJ1-1
CASSLRGVGNTEAFF
TGCGCCAGCAGCTTGCGGGGAGTAGGGAACACTGAAGCTTTCTTT
>TRBV28|NA|TRBD1|TRBJ1-2
CASSHRGRYGYTF
TGTGCCAGCAGCCACAGGGGACGTTATGGCTACACCTTC
>TRBV6-6|NA|NA|TRBJ1-5
CASSYQAGQPQHF
TGTGCCAGCAGTTACCAGGCTGGACAGCCCCAGCATTTT
>TRBV27|NA|TRBD1|TRBJ2-7
CASSLSWDSSYEQYF
TGTGCCAGCAGTTTATCGTGGGACAGCTCCTACGAGCAGTACTTC
>TRBV18|NA|TRBD2|TRBJ2-5
CASSPGGLAGMETQYF
TGTGCCAGCTCGCCGGGGGGACTAGCGGGAATGGAGACCCAGTACTTC
>TRBV3-1/TRBV3-2|NA|TRBD1|TRBJ1-1
CASSQVRDSEAFF
TGTGCCAGCAGCCAAGTTAGGGACAGTGAAGCTTTCTTT
>TRBV6-5|NA|TRBD2|TRBJ2-5
CASSYSGGGTQYF
TGTGCCAGCAGTTACTCGGGGGGGGGAACCCAGTACTTC
>TRBV19|NA|NA|TRBJ2-1
CASSSSNNYNEQFF
TGTGCCAGTAGTAGTAGCAACAATTACAATGAGCAGTTCTTC
>TRBV28|NA|NA|TRBJ1-2
CASSSGANYGYTF
TGTGCCAGCAGTTCCGGAGCTAACTATGGCTACACCTTC
>TRBV2|once|TRBD2|TRBJ2-7
CASSERVAGNEQYF
TGTGCCAGCAGTGAAAGGGTAGCGGGGAACGAGCAGTACTTC
>TRBV19|NA|NA|TRBJ2-1
CASSIPWQGRNKLNEQFF
TGTGCCAGTAGTATTCCTTGGCAGGGGAGAAACAAATTGAATGAGCAGTTCTTC
>TRBV10-3|NA|TRBD2|TRBJ2-7
CAISESTLAGPLRYEQYF
TGTGCCATCAGTGAGTCTACTCTAGCGGGTCCTTTGAGGTACGAGCAGTACTTC
>TRBV30|once|NA|TRBJ1-1
CAWSRVLNTEAFF
TGTGCCTGGAGTAGAGTCTTGAACACTGAAGCTTTCTTT